This TCR beta chain is drawn from a study of OX40 agonist ivuxolimab in advanced cancers. About this clone: Its antigen remains unknown.

V shed 5 bases and J 11 bases; nucleotides not matched to a gene: 17. The CDR3 totals 16 residues. Germline V CDR1 and CDR2: MDHEN, SYDVKM. Here immunoSEQ multiplex PCR was the method, and the copy in TCRdb shows in-frame clones only, minus some. The sample lists nearly 60,000 clones, approximately 75% occurring once. Points from the study as a whole: Low normalized T-cell clonal expansion was also seen in some nonresponders. Partial responders receiving 0.1-3.0 mg/kg showed among the lowest clonal expansion.

This sequence originates from an adult with an advanced solid tumor such as melanoma, head and neck, liver or kidney cancer. The sequencing here drew on CD4+ or CD8+ T cells sorted from blood, taken in a trial of the OX40 agonist ivuxolimab. The rearrangement joins TRBV28 to TRBJ1-4; 7 bases line up with TRBD1. The CDR3 loop is CASSPPTQGDRGKLFF. CDR3 DNA sequence: TGTGCCAGCAGTCCGCCGACCCAGGGGGATCGGGGGAAACTGTTTTTT. The full variable domain, with the rest looked up from reference TRBV28 and TRBJ1-4, is DVKVTQSSRYLVKRTGEKVFLECVQDMDHENMFWYRQDPGLGLRLIYFSYDVKMKEKGDIPEGYSVSREKKERFSLILESASTNQTSMYLCASSPPTQGDRGKLFFGSGTQLSVL.